This section outlines one T cell receptor (beta chain) sequence together with its context. Its antigen is still unknown. These data come from a study of T cell responses to AZD1222 COVID-19 vaccine. Study-level points and caveats: Only 5 or 6 individuals given AZD1222 were seropositive at baseline.

The CDR3 runs 12 residues. Germline V lookup: CDR1 SNHLY, CDR2 FYNNEI. Between the trimmed V and J ends, which lost 5 bases and 4 bases, there was a span of 8 bases. Sequencing used immunoSEQ multiplex PCR; TCRdb keeps in-frame clones, though not all of them. The sample consists of some 170,000 clones, around 89% of them appearing once. This rearrangement joins TRBV2 to TRBJ1-2, with a possible D match to TRBD1 (5 bases). The material was peripheral blood, obtained 28 days after the second dose of the MenACWY control vaccine. The TCR originated in an adult who received the MenACWY meningococcal vaccine as a control. The CDR3 reads CASSRDGYGYTF. The DNA for the CDR3 is TGTGCCAGCAGTCGGGACGGCTATGGCTACACCTTC.